In its sample, the clone carrying this TCR beta chain was seen once. The target antigen is unknown. It may be a read error: a sequence one base away is much more abundant. Then a second PCR, running roughly 6 to 11 cycles, was carried out with a sample-barcoded 5' primer and a J-beta primer mix. Every sample returned 2.5 million or more CDR3-containing paired-end reads. TCRdb re-analysed the 5' RACE reads in MiXCR, keeping a single row per CDR3 protein. The sample holds hundreds of thousands of distinct CDR3 sequences, 32% seen once. This record comes from a study of blood T cells in healthy people across ages. Germline assignment: CDR1 DFQATT and CDR2 SNEGSKA (reference sequence). This CDR3 spans 15 amino acids. V lost 8 bases and J lost 8; bases outside the gene matches: 17. General study findings and limits: When set beside aged donors, long-lived donors presented more naive CD4+ cells and higher diversity.

This TCR was recovered from a woman older than 75 in good health. The V call is TRBV20-1, the J call TRBJ2-1; 8 positions match TRBD2. Sample: blood. CDR3: CSLLPLAGGYHEQFF. For the CDR3, the DNA is TGCAGTCTCCTCCCCCTGGCGGGGGGATACCATGAGCAGTTCTTC.